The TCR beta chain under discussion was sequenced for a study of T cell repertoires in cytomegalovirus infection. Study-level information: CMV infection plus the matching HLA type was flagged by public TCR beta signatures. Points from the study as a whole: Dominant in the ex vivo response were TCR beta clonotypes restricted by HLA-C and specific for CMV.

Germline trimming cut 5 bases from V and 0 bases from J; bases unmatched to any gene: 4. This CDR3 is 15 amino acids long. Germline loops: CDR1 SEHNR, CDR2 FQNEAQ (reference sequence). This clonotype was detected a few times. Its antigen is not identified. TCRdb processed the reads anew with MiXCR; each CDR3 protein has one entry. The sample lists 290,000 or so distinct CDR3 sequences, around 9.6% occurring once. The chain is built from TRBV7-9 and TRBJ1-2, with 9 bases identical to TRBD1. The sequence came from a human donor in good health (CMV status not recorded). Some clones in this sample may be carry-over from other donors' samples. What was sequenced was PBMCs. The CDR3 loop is CASSTRDRANYGYTF. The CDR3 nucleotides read TGTGCCAGCAGCACCCGGGACAGGGCTAACTATGGCTACACCTTC.